This record covers a single T cell receptor (beta chain). Its antigen is unidentified. TCR beta CDR3 sequences were amplified from RNA transcripts. The HTBI set primed first-round TCR CDR3 RT-PCR. TCRdb re-called the multiplex PCR reads through MiXCR, storing one row per CDR3 protein. The sample includes a few hundred thousand distinct CDR3 sequences, approximately 15% seen only once; the top ten take roughly 25%. This sample stems from a study of T cells in Graves' hyperthyroidism and ophthalmopathy. Study observations and caveats: Clonotypes that were expanded in thyroid above 0.001 mostly appeared in blood too.

The patients, who ranged from 18 to 65 in age, presented with newly diagnosed hyperthyroidism lasting under 2 months. A sample of blood taken at first hyperthyroidism diagnosis preceded any ophthalmopathy symptoms. The CDR3 sequence is 14 residues long. The germline V and J ends were trimmed by 3 bases and 4 bases, with 10 bases remaining between them. The clonotype was recovered from a woman aged 18-35 years with Graves' hyperthyroidism that later progressed to Graves' ophthalmopathy. The V gene is TRBV12-3 or TRBV12-4, the J gene TRBJ1-5; D is undetermined. The material sequenced was blood. CDR3 sequence: CASSFWGGNQPQHF. CDR3 bases: TGTGCCAGCAGTTTCTGGGGAGGTAATCAGCCCCAGCATTTT.